This TCR beta chain was obtained from a study of blood T cell repertoires in COVID-19. Study-wide background: Collection of acute and convalescent COVID-19 samples took place in the United States, Italy and Spain. Sources were T cells, B-cell-depleted T cells, or PBMCs; the material itself was cDNA or gDNA.

As originally analysed: Amplification of reference gene primers was used by the study to estimate nucleated cell counts. Generated by immunoSEQ multiplex PCR, the TCRdb table keeps only in-frame clones and is missing some. V, J and clone size reflect that table, while D and trimming were determined from the DNA. In the table there are 130,000 to 150,000 clones, around four fifths of which are singletons. CDR1 and CDR2 (germline): MDHEN, SYDVKM. This CDR3 is built from 16 residues. Trimming left V 4 bases short and J 5 bases short, with 20 bases between. Sequenced: peripheral blood. The V call is TRBV28, the J call TRBJ2-5, with D possibly being TRBD2 (7 bases). This TCR came from a woman between 35 and 50 years old with active or convalescent COVID-19. The CDR3, as DNA: TGTGCCAGCAGTTCCCTTGGGGGGGCGTTTGAGGAGACCCAGTACTTC. Its protein product is CASSSLGGAFEETQYF.